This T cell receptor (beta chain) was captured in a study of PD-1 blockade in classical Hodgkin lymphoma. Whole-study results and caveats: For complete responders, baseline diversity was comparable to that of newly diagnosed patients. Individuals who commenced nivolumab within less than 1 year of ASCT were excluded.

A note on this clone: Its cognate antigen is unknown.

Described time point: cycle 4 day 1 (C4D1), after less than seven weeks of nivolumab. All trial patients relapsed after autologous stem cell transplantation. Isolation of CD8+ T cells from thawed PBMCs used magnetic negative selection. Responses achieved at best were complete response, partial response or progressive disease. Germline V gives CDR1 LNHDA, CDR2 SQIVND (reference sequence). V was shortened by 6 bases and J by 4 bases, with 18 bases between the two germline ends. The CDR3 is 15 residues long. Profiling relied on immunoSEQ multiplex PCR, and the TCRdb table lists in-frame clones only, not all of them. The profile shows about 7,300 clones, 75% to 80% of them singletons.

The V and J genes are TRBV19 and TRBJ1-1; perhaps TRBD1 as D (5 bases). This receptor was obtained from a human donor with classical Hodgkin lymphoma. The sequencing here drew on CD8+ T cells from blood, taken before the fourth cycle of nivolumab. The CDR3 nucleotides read TGTGCCAGTAGCGCTGGTTGGGGAGGGGTCACTGAAGCTTTCTTT. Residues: CASSAGWGGVTEAFF.